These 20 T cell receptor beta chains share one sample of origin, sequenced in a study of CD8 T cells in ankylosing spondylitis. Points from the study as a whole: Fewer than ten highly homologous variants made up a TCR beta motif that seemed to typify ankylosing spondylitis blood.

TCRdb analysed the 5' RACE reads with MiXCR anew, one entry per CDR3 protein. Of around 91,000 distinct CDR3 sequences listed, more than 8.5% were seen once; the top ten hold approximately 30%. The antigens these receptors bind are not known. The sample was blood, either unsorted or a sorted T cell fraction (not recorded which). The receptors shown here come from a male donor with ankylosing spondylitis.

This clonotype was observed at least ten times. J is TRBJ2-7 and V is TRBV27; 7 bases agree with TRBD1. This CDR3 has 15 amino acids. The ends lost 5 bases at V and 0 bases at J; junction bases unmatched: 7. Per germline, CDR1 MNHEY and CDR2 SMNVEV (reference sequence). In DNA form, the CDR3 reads TGTGCCAGCAGTCCTAACAGGGGCAGCTCCTACGAGCAGTACTTC. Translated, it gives CASSPNRGSSYEQYF.

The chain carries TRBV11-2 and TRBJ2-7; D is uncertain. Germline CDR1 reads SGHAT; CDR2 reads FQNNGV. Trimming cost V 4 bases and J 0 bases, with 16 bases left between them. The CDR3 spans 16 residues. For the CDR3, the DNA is TGTGCCAGCAGCTCGCCCCAGGAGCGCCTCTCCTACGAGCAGTACTTC. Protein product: CASSSPQERLSYEQYF.

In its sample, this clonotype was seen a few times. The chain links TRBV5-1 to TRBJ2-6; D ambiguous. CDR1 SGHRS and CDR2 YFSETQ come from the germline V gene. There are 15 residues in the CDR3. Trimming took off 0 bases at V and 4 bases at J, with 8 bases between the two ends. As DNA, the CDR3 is TGCGCCAGCAGCTTGGATTTGTTGGGGGCCAACGTCCTGACTTTC. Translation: CASSLDLLGANVLTF.

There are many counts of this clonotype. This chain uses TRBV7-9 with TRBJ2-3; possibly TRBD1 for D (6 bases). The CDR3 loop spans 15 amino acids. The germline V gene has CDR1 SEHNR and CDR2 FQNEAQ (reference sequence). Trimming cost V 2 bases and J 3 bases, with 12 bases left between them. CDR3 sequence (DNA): TGTGCCAGCAGCTTAACGGCAGGGGTGACAGATACGCAGTATTTT. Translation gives CASSLTAGVTDTQYF.

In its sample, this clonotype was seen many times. The CDR3 sequence is CASSRNQGTSFYNEQFF. The DNA of the CDR3 is TGCGCCAGCAGCCGTAACCAGGGGACCAGCTTCTACAATGAGCAGTTCTTC. This chain joins TRBV4-1 and TRBJ2-1; D perhaps matches TRBD1 (6 bases). This CDR3 spans 17 amino acids. CDR1 is MGHRA, CDR2 YSYEKL, per germline. The V and J ends lost 4 bases and 3 bases respectively, with 19 bases between them.

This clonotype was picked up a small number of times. CDR3: CASSKVASAPTDTQYF. The CDR3 nucleotides read TGTGCCAGCAGCAAAGTTGCTAGCGCCCCCACAGATACGCAGTATTTT. This rearrangement joins TRBV21-1 to TRBJ2-3; the D call of TRBD1 is as the table states it, not checked on the DNA. TRBV21-1 is marked as a pseudogene. The CDR3 runs to 16 residues.

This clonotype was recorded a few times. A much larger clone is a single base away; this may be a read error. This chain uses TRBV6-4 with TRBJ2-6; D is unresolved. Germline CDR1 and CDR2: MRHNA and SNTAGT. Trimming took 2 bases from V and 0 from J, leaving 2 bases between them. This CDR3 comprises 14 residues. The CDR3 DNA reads TGTGCCAGCAGTGACATCTCTGGGGCCAACGTCCTGACTTTC. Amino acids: CASSDISGANVLTF.

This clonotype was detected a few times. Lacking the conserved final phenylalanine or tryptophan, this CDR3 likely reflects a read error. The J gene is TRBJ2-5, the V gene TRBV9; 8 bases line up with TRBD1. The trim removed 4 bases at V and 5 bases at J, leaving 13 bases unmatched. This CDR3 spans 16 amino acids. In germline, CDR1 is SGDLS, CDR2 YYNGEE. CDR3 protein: CASSSPRGQVMETQYL. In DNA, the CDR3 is TGTGCCAGCAGCTCTCCCCGGGGACAGGTTATGGAGACCCAGTACTTG.

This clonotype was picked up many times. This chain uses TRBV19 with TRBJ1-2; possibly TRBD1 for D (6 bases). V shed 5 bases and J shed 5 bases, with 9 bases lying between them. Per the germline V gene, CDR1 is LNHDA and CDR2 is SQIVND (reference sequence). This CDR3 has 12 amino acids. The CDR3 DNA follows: TGTGCCAGTAGTGGGGGCTATTATGGCTACACCTTC. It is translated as CASSGGYYGYTF.

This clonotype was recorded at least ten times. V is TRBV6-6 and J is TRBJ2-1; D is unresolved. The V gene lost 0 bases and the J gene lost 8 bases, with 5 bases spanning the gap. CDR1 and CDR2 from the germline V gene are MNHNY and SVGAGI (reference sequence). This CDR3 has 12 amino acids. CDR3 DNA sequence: TGTGCCAGCAGTTACTCTGGCGATGAGCAGTTCTTC. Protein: CASSYSGDEQFF.

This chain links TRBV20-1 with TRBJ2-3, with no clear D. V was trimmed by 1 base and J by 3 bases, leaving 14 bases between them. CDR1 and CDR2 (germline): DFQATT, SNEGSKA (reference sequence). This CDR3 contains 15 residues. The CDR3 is CSARVKDGRTDTQYF. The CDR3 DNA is TGCAGTGCTAGAGTGAAGGATGGAAGAACAGATACGCAGTATTTT.

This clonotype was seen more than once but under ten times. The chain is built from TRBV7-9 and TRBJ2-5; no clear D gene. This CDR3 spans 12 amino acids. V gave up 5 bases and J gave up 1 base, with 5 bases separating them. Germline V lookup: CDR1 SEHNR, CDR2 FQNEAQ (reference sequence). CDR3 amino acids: CASSSAQETQYF. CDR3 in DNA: TGTGCCAGCAGCAGCGCCCAAGAGACCCAGTACTTC.

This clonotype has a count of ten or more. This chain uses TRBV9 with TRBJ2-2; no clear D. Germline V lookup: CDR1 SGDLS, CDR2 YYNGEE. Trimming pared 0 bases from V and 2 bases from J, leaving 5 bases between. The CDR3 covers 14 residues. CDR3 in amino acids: CASSVGLNTGELFF. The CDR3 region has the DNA TGTGCCAGCAGCGTAGGACTTAACACCGGGGAGCTGTTTTTT.

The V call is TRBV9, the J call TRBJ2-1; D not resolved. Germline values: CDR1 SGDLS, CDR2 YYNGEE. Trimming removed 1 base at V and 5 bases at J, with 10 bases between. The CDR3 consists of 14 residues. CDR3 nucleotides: TGTGCCAGCAGCGTAACAACGGGTAACAATGAGCAGTTCTTC. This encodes CASSVTTGNNEQFF. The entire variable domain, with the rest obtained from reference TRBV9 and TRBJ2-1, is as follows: DSGVTQTPKHLITATGQRVTLRCSPRSGDLSVYWYQQSLDQGLQFLIQYYNGEERAKGNILERFSAQQFPDLHSELNLSSLELGDSALYFCASSVTTGNNEQFFGPGTRLTVL.

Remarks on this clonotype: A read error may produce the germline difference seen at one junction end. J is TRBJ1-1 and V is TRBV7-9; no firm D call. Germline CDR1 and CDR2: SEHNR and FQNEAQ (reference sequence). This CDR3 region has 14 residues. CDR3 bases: TGTGCTAGCAGCCCAGATTCGGGGTACACTGAAGCTTTCTTT. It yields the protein CASSPDSGYTEAFF. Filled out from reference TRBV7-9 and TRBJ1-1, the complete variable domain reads DTGVSQNPRHKITKRGQNVTFRCDPISEHNRLYWYRQTLGQGPEFLTYFQNEAQLEKSRLLSDRFSAERPKGSFSTLEIQRTEQGDSAMYLCASSPDSGYTEAFFGQGTRLTVV.

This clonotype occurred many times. The DNA for the CDR3 is TGTGCCAGCAGCCAACGACTAGATACGCAGTATTTT. Protein product: CASSQRLDTQYF. The chain carries TRBV7-2 and TRBJ2-3; D is unresolved. V lost 5 bases, J lost 5 bases, and 8 bases lay in between. The germline V gene has CDR1 SGHTA and CDR2 FQGNSA. This CDR3 contains 12 residues.

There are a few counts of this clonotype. The CDR3 is CASSYDAESEKLFF. CDR3 coding DNA: TGTGCCAGTAGCTACGACGCGGAATCTGAAAAACTGTTTTTT. J is TRBJ1-4 and V is TRBV19; D gene unclear. The CDR3 sequence is 14 residues long. CDR1 and CDR2 from the germline V gene are LNHDA and SQIVND (reference sequence). V was pared by 6 bases and J by 7 bases, with 15 bases between.

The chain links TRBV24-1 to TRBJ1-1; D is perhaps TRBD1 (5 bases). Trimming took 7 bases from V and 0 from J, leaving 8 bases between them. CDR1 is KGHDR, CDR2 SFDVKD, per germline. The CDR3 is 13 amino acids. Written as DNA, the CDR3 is TGTGCCACCAGGCAGGGCATGAACACTGAAGCTTTCTTT. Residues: CATRQGMNTEAFF.

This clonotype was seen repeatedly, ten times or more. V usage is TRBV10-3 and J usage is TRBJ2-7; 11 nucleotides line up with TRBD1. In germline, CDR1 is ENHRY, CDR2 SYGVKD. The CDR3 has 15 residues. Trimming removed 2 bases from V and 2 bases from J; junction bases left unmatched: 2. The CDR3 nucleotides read TGTGCCATCAGTGAGCCGGACAGGGGGCCCTACGAGCAGTACTTC. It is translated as CAISEPDRGPYEQYF.

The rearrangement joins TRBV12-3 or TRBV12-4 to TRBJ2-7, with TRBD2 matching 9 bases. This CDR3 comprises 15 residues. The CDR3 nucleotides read TGTGCTAGCAGTTTGGGTAGCGGGAGATCCTACGAGCAGTACGTC. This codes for CASSLGSGRSYEQYV.